One sample yielded the 24 T cell receptor beta chains listed below, sequenced in a study of PD-1 blockade in classical Hodgkin lymphoma. All trial patients relapsed after autologous stem cell transplantation. The method was immunoSEQ multiplex PCR; TCRdb's version includes in-frame clones alone and lacks a portion of them. In the table there are about 50,000 clones, around nine tenths of which are singletons. The material was peripheral blood mononuclear cells (PBMCs), obtained before the second cycle of nivolumab. The receptors derive from a human donor with classical Hodgkin lymphoma.

The chain employs TRBV6-1 and TRBJ1-1, with unresolved D. CDR1 and CDR2 (germline): MNHNS, SASEGT. With 6 bases removed from V and 4 bases from J, the gap between germline ends came to 12 bases. The CDR3 sequence is 13 residues long. CDR3 nucleotides: TGTGCCAGCAGACAACCAGGTACCACTGAAGCTTTCTTT. This encodes CASRQPGTTEAFF.

This rearrangement joins TRBV30 to TRBJ1-3; D might be TRBD1 (5 bases). With 1 base removed from V and 7 bases from J, the gap between germline ends came to 5 bases. This CDR3 region has 11 residues. Germline CDR1 GTSNPN, CDR2 SVGIG (reference sequence). CDR3 nucleotides: TGTGCCTGGAGTGGGGGGAACACCATATATTTT. Translating gives CAWSGGNTIYF.

This clone was seen a few times. The chain has TRBV6-1 and TRBJ2-5; D not resolved. The germline CDR1 and CDR2 sequences are MNHNS and SASEGT. CDR3 length equals 14 residues. V lost 1 base and J lost 1, with 7 bases in between. The CDR3 spells CASSEGPTQETQYF. As DNA, the CDR3 is TGTGCCAGCAGTGAAGGGCCCACCCAAGAGACCCAGTACTTC.

The chain employs TRBV5-1 and TRBJ1-4; D uncertain. Germline V gene lookup returns CDR1 SGHRS and CDR2 YFSETQ. Trimming left V 0 bases short and J 6 bases short, with 6 bases between. The CDR3 runs 13 residues. The CDR3 DNA is TGCGCCAGCAGCTTGGTTGGGGATGAAAAACTGTTTTTT. This sequence encodes CASSLVGDEKLFF.

This sequence joins TRBV5-1 and TRBJ1-1, with D maybe TRBD1 (6 bases). Germline V gives CDR1 SGHRS, CDR2 YFSETQ. The V gene lost 2 bases and the J gene lost 4 bases, with 12 bases spanning the gap. The CDR3 has 14 residues. This chain's CDR3 is CASSLQGLATEAFF. The CDR3 DNA is TGCGCCAGCAGCTTACAGGGCCTTGCCACTGAAGCTTTCTTT.

The genes are TRBV18 and TRBJ1-2; D is perhaps TRBD1 (6 bases). CDR1 is KGHSH and CDR2 is LQKENI in the germline V gene. The CDR3 covers 14 residues. V was cut by 4 bases and J by 0 bases, with 9 bases left in between. The CDR3 loop is CASSRTDPNYGYTF. The CDR3 DNA is TGTGCCAGCTCACGGACAGATCCTAACTATGGCTACACCTTC. Looking up the rest from reference TRBV18 and TRBJ1-2 gives the full variable domain: NAGVMQNPRHLVRRRGQEARLRCSPMKGHSHVYWYRQLPEEGLKFMVYLQKENIIDESGMPKERFSAEFPKEGPSILRIQQVVRGDSAAYFCASSRTDPNYGYTFGSGTRLTVV.

The rearrangement uses TRBV6-5 and TRBJ1-1; D unresolved. Germline values: CDR1 MNHEY, CDR2 SVGAGI. The V end was cut by 6 bases, the J end by 1 base, with 12 bases between. The CDR3 totals 14 residues. CDR3 protein: CASSRKGANTEAFF. The CDR3, as DNA: TGTGCCAGCAGCAGGAAGGGTGCGAACACTGAAGCTTTCTTT.

This clone was recorded once. J is TRBJ2-2 and V is TRBV28; maybe TRBD1 (6 bases). The V gene lost 8 bases and the J gene lost 6 bases, with 10 bases spanning the gap. The CDR3 is made up of 12 amino acids. Germline-derived CDR1 and CDR2 are MDHEN and SYDVKM. CDR3 loop: CASSQGSGELFF. The CDR3 DNA follows: TGTGCCAGCTCGCAGGGGTCCGGGGAGCTGTTTTTT.

The J gene is TRBJ1-1, the V gene TRBV28, with 8 nucleotides matching TRBD1. Germline V gene sequence: CDR1 MDHEN, CDR2 SYDVKM. V shed 2 bases and J 10 bases; nucleotides not matched to a gene: 12. The CDR3 consists of 15 residues. The CDR3 nucleotides are TGTGCCAGCAGTTTAACGGCAGGGGGCATAAAGCGAGCTTTCTTT. This sequence encodes CASSLTAGGIKRAFF. Together with reference TRBV28 and TRBJ1-1, the CDR3 gives the full variable domain: DVKVTQSSRYLVKRTGEKVFLECVQDMDHENMFWYRQDPGLGLRLIYFSYDVKMKEKGDIPEGYSVSREKKERFSLILESASTNQTSMYLCASSLTAGGIKRAFFGQGTRLTVV.

The chain links TRBV5-1 to TRBJ2-5; no clear D. Trimming removed 0 bases at V and 5 bases at J, with 20 bases between. CDR1 is SGHRS, CDR2 YFSETQ, per germline. The CDR3 sequence is 17 residues long. CDR3 loop: CASSLVGKGPPSETQYF. Here the CDR3 DNA reads TGCGCCAGCAGCTTGGTTGGCAAAGGTCCCCCTTCGGAGACCCAGTACTTC.

The chain links TRBV5-1 to TRBJ2-7; 7 positions agree with TRBD1. Looked up from germline, CDR1 is SGHRS and CDR2 is YFSETQ. This CDR3 spans 14 amino acids. Unmatched junction bases numbered 9, after V lost 4 bases and J lost 5 bases. The CDR3 DNA reads as TGCGCCAGCAGCCGGGATATAGGGGGCGACGAGCAGTACTTC. It translates to CASSRDIGGDEQYF.

The chain combines TRBV12-5 with TRBJ2-2; D gene unclear. Trimming pared 7 bases from V and 5 bases from J, leaving 17 bases between. Germline lookup yields CDR1 LGHNT and CDR2 FRNRAP. The CDR3 covers 15 residues. For the CDR3, the DNA is TGTGCTAGTGCCTCCGGTGGCATTTCTACCGGGGAGCTGTTTTTT. Its translation: CASASGGISTGELFF.

The genes are TRBV5-1 and TRBJ1-1; possibly TRBD1 for D (6 bases). V dropped 4 bases and J dropped 5 bases, with 15 bases sitting between them. Germline V gene lookup returns CDR1 SGHRS and CDR2 YFSETQ. This CDR3 spans 14 amino acids. The CDR3 protein is CASSVQGRGTEAFF. Here the CDR3 DNA reads TGCGCCAGCAGCGTACAGGGCCGGGGTACTGAAGCTTTCTTT.

The V gene is TRBV6-1, the J gene TRBJ1-5; TRBD1 matches at 9 bases. This CDR3 spans 15 amino acids. V lost 3 bases and J lost 7; bases outside the gene matches: 7. Germline values: CDR1 MNHNS, CDR2 SASEGT. The CDR3 reads CASSDNRGLGQPQHF. The CDR3 nucleotides read TGTGCCAGCAGTGATAACAGGGGGCTAGGGCAGCCCCAGCATTTT.

This clone occurred a few times. The gene calls are TRBV11-1 and TRBJ2-1, with D possibly being TRBD1 or TRBD2 (5 bases each). V was shortened by 5 bases and J by 4 bases, with 18 bases between the two germline ends. CDR1 SGHAT and CDR2 FQDESV come from the germline V gene (reference sequence). This CDR3 comprises 16 residues. CDR3 residues: CASSPSRGTGYNEQFF. In DNA form, the CDR3 reads TGTGCCAGCAGCCCGTCGAGGGGTACAGGTTACAATGAGCAGTTCTTC.

The chain links TRBV30 to TRBJ1-3; a weak D match, TRBD1 (6 bases). With 4 bases removed from V and 1 base from J, the gap between germline ends came to 11 bases. The germline V gene has CDR1 GTSNPN and CDR2 SVGIG (reference sequence). There are 14 residues in the CDR3. Here the CDR3 reads CAWTRGASGNTIYF. The DNA of the CDR3 is TGTGCCTGGACCCGGGGGGCGTCTGGAAACACCATATATTTT.

J is TRBJ2-1 and V is TRBV6-5; TRBD2 matches at 11 bases. V was pared by 6 bases and J by 5 bases, with 6 bases of the junction left unmatched. The CDR3 spans 15 residues. Per germline, CDR1 MNHEY and CDR2 SVGAGI. This CDR3 is CASRLAGGRDNEQFF. CDR3 DNA sequence: TGTGCCAGCAGATTAGCGGGGGGGCGTGACAATGAGCAGTTCTTC.

The V and J genes are TRBV5-1 and TRBJ1-4; D unresolved. This CDR3 has 15 residues. Trimming left V 1 base short and J 0 bases short, with 7 bases between. The germline CDR1 and CDR2 sequences are SGHRS and YFSETQ. The CDR3 DNA sequence: TGCGCCAGCAGCTTGTCGGGTGCAACTAATGAAAAACTGTTTTTT. As protein: CASSLSGATNEKLFF.

The CDR3 reads CASSFLRGPSYEQYF. As DNA, the CDR3 is TGTGCCAGCAGCTTTCTGCGGGGGCCATCCTACGAGCAGTACTTC. J is TRBJ2-5 and V is TRBV5-4; perhaps TRBD2 as D (7 bases). Near its end, the DNA agrees better with TRBJ2-7, so the J call may be wrong. The length of the CDR3 is 15 residues. The germline gives CDR1 SGHNT, CDR2 YYREEE (reference sequence).

This chain links TRBV5-1 with TRBJ2-3, with unresolved D. The germline CDR1 and CDR2 sequences are SGHRS and YFSETQ. This CDR3 spans 17 amino acids. V gave up 2 bases and J gave up 0 bases, with 16 bases separating them. CDR3 in amino acids: CASSFLRDSTSTDTQYF. In DNA form, the CDR3 reads TGCGCCAGCAGCTTTCTTAGAGATTCCACTAGCACAGATACGCAGTATTTT. Combining the CDR3 with reference TRBV5-1 and TRBJ2-3 gives the whole variable domain KAGVTQTPRYLIKTRGQQVTLSCSPISGHRSVSWYQQTPGQGLQFLFEYFSETQRNKGNFPGRFSGRQFSNSRSEMNVSTLELGDSALYLCASSFLRDSTSTDTQYFGPGTRLTVL.

The chain has TRBV9 and TRBJ2-7; tentative D call: TRBD1 (6 bases). The ends were cut back, 0 bases at V and 5 bases at J, with 9 bases in the middle. This CDR3 contains 13 residues. The germline V gene encodes CDR1 SGDLS and CDR2 YYNGEE. Written as DNA, the CDR3 is TGTGCCAGCAGCGTAGGACAGGCTAACGAGCAGTACTTC. Protein product: CASSVGQANEQYF.

The CDR3 sequence: CASSFFGDTAPLHF. The CDR3, as DNA: TGTGCCAGCAGTTTTTTCGGGGACACAGCACCCCTCCACTTT. This sequence joins TRBV27 and TRBJ1-6; tentative D call: TRBD1 (6 bases). The V gene's germline CDR1 is MNHEY and CDR2 SMNVEV (reference sequence). The CDR3 runs to 14 residues. V lost 3 bases, J lost 11 bases, and 14 bases lay in between.

The sample holds one count of this clone. The chain is built from TRBV9 and TRBJ2-7; D may be TRBD1 (5 bases). The V end was cut by 0 bases, the J end by 6 bases, with 19 bases between. CDR3 length: 16 amino acids. The germline CDR1 and CDR2 sequences are SGDLS and YYNGEE. CDR3 protein: CASSVAGSAPQGEQYF. CDR3 bases: TGTGCCAGCAGCGTAGCTGGATCGGCACCCCAGGGCGAGCAGTACTTC. Full variable domain (outside the CDR3, taken from reference TRBV9 and TRBJ2-7): DSGVTQTPKHLITATGQRVTLRCSPRSGDLSVYWYQQSLDQGLQFLIQYYNGEERAKGNILERFSAQQFPDLHSELNLSSLELGDSALYFCASSVAGSAPQGEQYFGPGTRLTVT.

In its sample, this clone was seen once. The V call is TRBV5-1, the J call TRBJ1-1, with TRBD1 matching over 10 bases. The CDR3 is made up of 15 amino acids. Germline trimming cut 4 bases from V and 1 base from J; bases unmatched to any gene: 4. Looked up from germline, CDR1 is SGHRS and CDR2 is YFSETQ. For the CDR3, the DNA is TGCGCCAGCAGCGTGGGGACAGGGGCGAACACTGAAGCTTTCTTT. Translation gives CASSVGTGANTEAFF.